Following are 14 T cell receptor beta chains from one sample sequenced in a study of long-term antiretroviral therapy in people with HIV. The assay, immunoSEQ v3.0, was run at survey level. Sequenced by immunoSEQ multiplex PCR; TCRdb stores in-frame clones only, minus some. The data show more than 20,000 clones, 87% seen once. Sequences were derived from unsorted PBMCs, sampled 1.8 years before starting antiretroviral therapy. These receptors originate from a man aged 50 to 59 with HIV.

The chain uses TRBV9 and TRBJ2-2, with unresolved D. The CDR3 runs 14 residues. Looked up from germline, CDR1 is SGDLS and CDR2 is YYNGEE. V lost 1 base and J lost 4, with 8 bases in between. CDR3 loop: CASSVRLTTGELFF. CDR3 bases: TGTGCCAGCAGCGTAAGACTTACCACCGGGGAGCTGTTTTTT.

In this sample, this clone turned up once. The chain links TRBV11-2 to TRBJ2-3, with TRBD2 identical over 9 bases. The ends lost 5 bases at V and 0 bases at J; junction bases unmatched: 12. Per germline, CDR1 SGHAT and CDR2 FQNNGV. The CDR3 is made up of 18 amino acids. In DNA form, the CDR3 reads TGTGCCAGCAGCCAAAGACTCGGGACTAGCTTAAGCACAGATACGCAGTATTTT. Amino acids: CASSQRLGTSLSTDTQYF.

This chain connects TRBV2 to TRBJ1-4; D call uncertain. Germline V gene data show CDR1 as SNHLY and CDR2 as FYNNEI. V gave up 2 bases and J gave up 0 bases, with 4 bases separating them. The CDR3 runs to 14 residues. CDR3 coding DNA: TGTGCCAGCAGTGAACTCACAACTAATGAAAAACTGTTTTTT. Amino acid sequence: CASSELTTNEKLFF.

The J gene is TRBJ1-5, the V gene TRBV11-1, with TRBD1 matching over 8 bases. V trimming: 4 bases; J trimming: 7 bases; junction bases outside the gene matches: 3. The CDR3 sequence is 13 residues long. The germline V gene has CDR1 SGHAT and CDR2 FQDESV (reference sequence). CDR3 sequence reads: CASSSDRGQPQHF. CDR3 nucleotide sequence: TGTGCCAGCAGCTCTGACAGGGGCCAGCCCCAGCATTTT.

This clone came up once. V gene TRBV5-1 combines with J gene TRBJ2-3, with D perhaps TRBD1 or TRBD2 (5 bases each). In germline, CDR1 is SGHRS, CDR2 YFSETQ. V gave up 1 base and J gave up 3 bases, with 12 bases separating them. The CDR3 is 15 residues long. CDR3 bases: TGCGCCAGCAGCTTGAGGCAGGGAGAAACAGATACGCAGTATTTT. Translating gives CASSLRQGETDTQYF.

V usage is TRBV7-2 and J usage is TRBJ2-7; perhaps TRBD1 as D (5 bases). The CDR3 is made up of 13 amino acids. Germline V gene lookup returns CDR1 SGHTA and CDR2 FQGNSA. V gave up 3 bases and J gave up 0 bases, with 6 bases separating them. The CDR3 sequence: CASSFQGSYEQYF. CDR3 bases: TGTGCCAGCAGCTTTCAGGGCTCCTACGAGCAGTACTTC. Supplemented by reference TRBV7-2 and TRBJ2-7, the full variable domain reads GAGVSQSPSNKVTEKGKDVELRCDPISGHTALYWYRQSLGQGLEFLIYFQGNSAPDKSGLPSDRFSAERTGGSVSTLTIQRTQQEDSAVYLCASSFQGSYEQYFGPGTRLTVT.

The chain joins TRBV12-5 to TRBJ1-2; D is perhaps TRBD1 (6 bases). Germline V gene lookup returns CDR1 LGHNT and CDR2 FRNRAP. The CDR3 consists of 13 residues. Trimming pared 5 bases from V and 2 bases from J, leaving 9 bases between. In DNA, the CDR3 is TGTGCTAGTGGTGGACAGAGCAACTATGGCTACACCTTC. Translated, it gives CASGGQSNYGYTF.

This sequence joins TRBV30 and TRBJ2-1, with a tentative D call TRBD1 (5 bases). Deletions cut 8 bases from V and 3 bases from J, with 17 bases between. From germline, CDR1 is GTSNPN and CDR2 SVGIG (reference sequence). This CDR3 region has 14 residues. CDR3 DNA: TGTGCCAGTTCTCCATCCGACAGCTACAATGAGCAGTTCTTC. Its protein product is CASSPSDSYNEQFF.

The V call is TRBV7-2, the J call TRBJ1-3; possible D gene TRBD1, 5 bases. The germline V gene has CDR1 SGHTA and CDR2 FQGNSA. Between the trimmed V and J ends, which lost 3 bases and 4 bases, there was a span of 16 bases. This CDR3 spans 16 amino acids. The CDR3 DNA reads TGTGCCAGCAGCTTTGGGCTGGGTTGGGACGGAAACACCATATATTTT. As protein: CASSFGLGWDGNTIYF.

This rearrangement joins TRBV11-1 to TRBJ2-7, with a weak D call TRBD2 (5 bases). The CDR3 is made up of 14 amino acids. Germline V CDR1 and CDR2: SGHAT, FQDESV (reference sequence). The V and J ends lost 2 bases and 4 bases respectively, with 12 bases between them. CDR3 DNA sequence: TGTGCCAGCAGCTTAAGAGGACTGCGGTACGAGCAGTACTTC. The encoded protein is CASSLRGLRYEQYF.

The chain uses TRBV5-1 and TRBJ2-7; weak D call: TRBD2 (6 bases). The CDR3 runs to 13 residues. V lost 2 bases and J 3 bases, leaving 9 bases between the germline ends. CDR1 and CDR2 from the germline V gene are SGHRS and YFSETQ. The CDR3 DNA follows: TGCGCCAGCAGCTTTGCTAGCGTCTACGAGCAGTACTTC. Translation: CASSFASVYEQYF. The full variable domain, in which reference TRBV5-1 and TRBJ2-7 provide the parts outside the CDR3, is KAGVTQTPRYLIKTRGQQVTLSCSPISGHRSVSWYQQTPGQGLQFLFEYFSETQRNKGNFPGRFSGRQFSNSRSEMNVSTLELGDSALYLCASSFASVYEQYFGPGTRLTVT.

This chain uses TRBV6-5 with TRBJ1-3; D call uncertain. The V end lost 0 bases, the J end lost 0 bases, and 3 bases lay between the germline ends. The CDR3 consists of 14 residues. Germline V gene data show CDR1 as MNHEY and CDR2 as SVGAGI. CDR3 DNA: TGTGCCAGCAGTTACTCGTACTCTGGAAACACCATATATTTT. It specifies CASSYSYSGNTIYF.

The chain is built from TRBV5-4 and TRBJ1-1; D gene uncertain. The germline gives CDR1 SGHNT, CDR2 YYREEE (reference sequence). There are 15 residues in the CDR3. V was cut by 4 bases and J by 3 bases, with 16 bases left in between. In DNA form, the CDR3 reads TGTGCCAGCAGCGGATCGAAGAACCTTCACACTGAAGCTTTCTTT. Translation gives CASSGSKNLHTEAFF.

The chain is built from TRBV6-5 and TRBJ2-7; D is unresolved. This CDR3 has 14 residues. The germline V gene has CDR1 MNHEY and CDR2 SVGAGI. With 3 bases removed from V and 1 base from J, the gap between germline ends came to 10 bases. In DNA, the CDR3 is TGTGCCAGCAGTTATGGGTCCTTTTCCTACGAGCAGTACTTC. Protein: CASSYGSFSYEQYF.